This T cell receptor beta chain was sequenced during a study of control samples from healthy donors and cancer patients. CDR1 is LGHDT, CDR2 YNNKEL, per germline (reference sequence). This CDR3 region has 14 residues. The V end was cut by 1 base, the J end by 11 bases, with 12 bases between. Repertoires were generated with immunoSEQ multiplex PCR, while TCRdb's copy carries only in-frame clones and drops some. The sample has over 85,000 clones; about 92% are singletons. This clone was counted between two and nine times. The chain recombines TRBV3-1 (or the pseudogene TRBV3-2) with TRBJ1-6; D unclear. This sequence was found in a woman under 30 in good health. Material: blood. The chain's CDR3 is CASSQVQSGAPLHF. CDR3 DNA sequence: TGTGCCAGCAGCCAAGTGCAGAGCGGCGCACCCCTCCACTTT.